Below, 28 T cell receptor beta chains from the same sample are listed, as sequenced in a study of T-cell reconstitution after alpha-beta-depleted transplantation in children. As it was prepared, the TCRbeta library received unique molecular identifiers. TCRdb independently ran MiXCR on the PCR reads; one entry per CDR3 protein. The sample includes about 240,000 distinct CDR3 sequences, more than 10% of them seen just once. Here the sequenced sample was PBMCs from the stem cell graft donor, taken from the stem cell graft. The receptor source for this set is a human donor who donated a stem cell graft to a child with acute lymphoblastic leukemia.

This clonotype was counted at least ten times. This chain connects TRBV29-1 to TRBJ1-2; 7 bases map to TRBD1. This CDR3 is built from 15 residues. With 4 bases clipped from V and 0 bases from J, the junction kept 8 bases outside the gene matches. Germline CDR1 SQVTM, CDR2 ANQGSEA. CDR3 loop: CSVALGTEANYGYTF. CDR3 sequence (DNA): TGCAGCGTTGCTTTGGGGACAGAAGCTAACTATGGCTACACCTTC.

The chain has TRBV6-5 and TRBJ1-4, with 7 nucleotides matching TRBD1. This CDR3 contains 15 residues. The V and J ends lost 5 bases and 5 bases, in that order; junction bases with no gene match: 8. The germline CDR1 and CDR2 sequences are MNHEY and SVGAGI. Here the CDR3 reads CASSPRDRLNEKLFF. CDR3 nucleotides: TGTGCCAGCAGTCCCCGGGACAGATTAAATGAAAAACTGTTTTTT.

V and J are TRBV5-1 and TRBJ2-1, with D possibly being TRBD1 (10 bases). Germline loops: CDR1 SGHRS, CDR2 YFSETQ. The CDR3 sequence is 21 residues long. The ends were cut back, 2 bases at V and 4 bases at J, with 31 bases in the middle. CDR3: CASSFGIRDRGSTSGYNEQFF. Written as DNA, the CDR3 is TGCGCCAGCAGCTTTGGGATCCGGGACAGGGGATCGACTAGCGGTTACAATGAGCAGTTCTTC. The full variable domain, completed using reference TRBV5-1 and TRBJ2-1, is KAGVTQTPRYLIKTRGQQVTLSCSPISGHRSVSWYQQTPGQGLQFLFEYFSETQRNKGNFPGRFSGRQFSNSRSEMNVSTLELGDSALYLCASSFGIRDRGSTSGYNEQFFGPGTRLTVL.

This clonotype was detected ten times or more. The V gene is TRBV6-5, the J gene TRBJ1-5; D unclear. This CDR3 comprises 16 residues. V gave up 4 bases and J gave up 2 bases, with 15 bases separating them. Germline values: CDR1 MNHEY, CDR2 SVGAGI. The CDR3 loop is CASSSLSGSRNQPQHF. CDR3 bases: TGTGCCAGCAGTTCCCTCAGTGGGTCTCGCAATCAGCCCCAGCATTTT.

This clonotype was seen many times. In DNA form, the CDR3 reads TGCGCCAGCAGAGGACTAGCGGAGAACACCGGGGAGCTGTTTTTT. The encoded protein is CASRGLAENTGELFF. This sequence joins TRBV5-1 and TRBJ2-2; TRBD2 matches at 10 bases. CDR3 length: 15 amino acids. Trimming removed 5 bases from V and 1 base from J; junction bases left unmatched: 2. Germline assignment: CDR1 SGHRS and CDR2 YFSETQ.

The table lists this clonotype with many counts. J is TRBJ1-1 and V is TRBV12-3 or TRBV12-4; no clear D. With 10 bases removed from V and 0 bases from J, the gap between germline ends came to 6 bases. The CDR3 has 11 residues. The CDR3 DNA is TGTGCCACCCGGGTGAACACTGAAGCTTTCTTT. Translated: CATRVNTEAFF.

In its sample, this clonotype was seen many times. The V call is TRBV12-3 or TRBV12-4, the J call TRBJ2-3; D gene uncertain. The CDR3 consists of 14 residues. V dropped 3 bases and J dropped 0 bases, with 7 bases sitting between them. CDR3 sequence reads: CASSFDGSTDTQYF. CDR3 nucleotides: TGTGCCAGCAGTTTCGACGGGAGCACAGATACGCAGTATTTT.

This clonotype was seen more than once but under ten times. The gene calls are TRBV30 and TRBJ2-1, with D possibly being TRBD1 (5 bases). This CDR3 is 13 amino acids long. The V end lost 3 bases, the J end lost 7 bases, and 13 bases lay between the germline ends. From germline, CDR1 is GTSNPN and CDR2 SVGIG (reference sequence). The CDR3 reads CAWSLSTVNEQFF. The CDR3 nucleotides are TGTGCCTGGAGCCTCTCGACAGTGAATGAGCAGTTCTTC.

In this sample, this clonotype turned up many times. This chain connects TRBV9 to TRBJ1-4; D not certain. The V gene lost 0 bases and the J gene lost 3 bases, with 6 bases spanning the gap. CDR1 is SGDLS and CDR2 is YYNGEE in the germline V gene. The CDR3 totals 14 residues. The CDR3 coding sequence is TGTGCCAGCAGCGTAGGTGCATCTAATGAAAAACTGTTTTTT. Residues: CASSVGASNEKLFF.

This clonotype was counted ten times or more. The CDR3 coding sequence is TGCAGTGCTAGCGACAGGCCCCCTGAGGGGGAGCAGTACTTC. It codes for CSASDRPPEGEQYF. The rearrangement links TRBV20-1 to TRBJ2-7, with a tentative D call TRBD1 (6 bases). Germline CDR1 and CDR2: DFQATT and SNEGSKA (reference sequence). V lost 3 bases to trimming and J lost 7 bases, with 19 bases between them. CDR3 length: 14 residues.

Written as DNA, the CDR3 is TGTGCCAGCTCACCACCAAGGACAGGGGTCGACACTGAAGCTTTCTTT. Its translation: CASSPPRTGVDTEAFF. This sequence joins TRBV18 and TRBJ1-1; 9 bases map to TRBD1. CDR3 length: 16 residues. Losses at the gene ends were 0 bases for V and 3 bases for J; bases not matched to a gene: 5. CDR1 and CDR2 from the germline V gene are KGHSH and LQKENI.

This clonotype was recorded at least ten times. The gene calls are TRBV20-1 and TRBJ2-2; D gene unclear. Germline CDR1 is DFQATT and CDR2 is SNEGSKA (reference sequence). This CDR3 spans 13 amino acids. V shed 2 bases and J shed 1 base, with 5 bases lying between them. CDR3 sequence: CSARHQNTGELFF. In DNA form, the CDR3 reads TGCAGTGCTAGACACCAGAACACCGGGGAGCTGTTTTTT.

This clonotype was picked up many times. The chain employs TRBV15 and TRBJ2-7; 11 bases are a match to TRBD2. Trimming took 3 bases from V and 3 from J; bases not matched to a gene: 10. Germline CDR1 LNHNV, CDR2 YYDKDF (reference sequence). This CDR3 has 17 amino acids. CDR3 loop: CATSSTSQGLAVYEQYF. CDR3 sequence (DNA): TGTGCCACCAGCAGTACCAGCCAGGGACTAGCGGTCTACGAGCAGTACTTC.

This clonotype was seen at least ten times. The J gene is TRBJ2-4, the V gene TRBV9, with TRBD1 matching over 9 bases. The CDR3 extends over 18 amino acids. The V and J ends lost 4 bases and 0 bases, in that order; junction bases with no gene match: 11. The germline V gene encodes CDR1 SGDLS and CDR2 YYNGEE. The CDR3 bases are TGTGCCAGCAGCCCTTCAGGGGACAGGGCATTAGCCAAAAACATTCAGTACTTC. Amino acid sequence: CASSPSGDRALAKNIQYF.

This clonotype came up a few times. The chain carries TRBV4-1 and TRBJ1-1; TRBD1 matches at 7 bases. The V gene's germline CDR1 is MGHRA and CDR2 YSYEKL. Losses at the gene ends were 0 bases for V and 1 base for J; bases not matched to a gene: 5. The CDR3 covers 16 residues. CDR3 coding DNA: TGCGCCAGCAGCCAAGATGGGGCAGGGGGGAACACTGAAGCTTTCTTT. It translates to CASSQDGAGGNTEAFF.

The V call is TRBV27, the J call TRBJ1-4, with TRBD1 matching 7 bases. Trimming removed 0 bases from V and 7 bases from J; junction bases left unmatched: 8. This CDR3 is built from 16 residues. Germline values: CDR1 MNHEY, CDR2 SMNVEV (reference sequence). CDR3 sequence reads: CASSLSPQGYGEKLFF. Written as DNA, the CDR3 is TGTGCCAGCAGTTTATCCCCACAGGGGTATGGTGAAAAACTGTTTTTT. Complete variable domain (other parts from reference TRBV27 and TRBJ1-4): EAQVTQNPRYLITVTGKKLTVTCSQNMNHEYMSWYRQDPGLGLRQIYYSMNVEVTDKGDVPEGYKVSRKEKRNFPLILESPSPNQTSLYFCASSLSPQGYGEKLFFGSGTQLSVL.

In its sample, this clonotype was seen many times. The V and J genes are TRBV5-1 and TRBJ2-7; 7 nucleotides agree with TRBD1. V shed 1 base, J shed 1 base, and the junction held 5 bases outside the gene matches. The germline V gene has CDR1 SGHRS and CDR2 YFSETQ. The CDR3 has 15 residues. CDR3 protein: CASSLRTGSSYEQYF. The CDR3 DNA reads TGCGCCAGCAGCTTGAGGACAGGTAGTTCCTACGAGCAGTACTTC.

This clonotype was counted ten times or more. The rearrangement uses TRBV9 and TRBJ1-2, with D perhaps TRBD1 (5 bases). From germline, CDR1 is SGDLS and CDR2 YYNGEE. CDR3 length: 14 amino acids. Trimming cost V 6 bases and J 1 base, with 13 bases left between them. In DNA form, the CDR3 reads TGTGCCAGCACTCGGGACGGAATTAACTATGGCTACACCTTC. This gives the protein CASTRDGINYGYTF.

This clonotype was observed many times. V gene TRBV28 combines with J gene TRBJ2-7; no definite D call. Germline CDR1 is MDHEN and CDR2 is SYDVKM. The germline V and J ends were trimmed by 2 bases and 3 bases, with 8 bases remaining between them. This CDR3 has 13 amino acids. Here the CDR3 DNA reads TGTGCCAGCAGTTTAATGGGGATCTACGAGCAGTACTTC. It codes for CASSLMGIYEQYF. Filled out from reference TRBV28 and TRBJ2-7, the complete variable domain reads DVKVTQSSRYLVKRTGEKVFLECVQDMDHENMFWYRQDPGLGLRLIYFSYDVKMKEKGDIPEGYSVSREKKERFSLILESASTNQTSMYLCASSLMGIYEQYFGPGTRLTVT.

This clonotype was counted ten times or more. The chain is built from TRBV27 and TRBJ1-1; a weak D match, TRBD1 (5 bases). The CDR3 totals 14 residues. The V end was cut by 3 bases, the J end by 1 base, with 9 bases between. Germline V lookup: CDR1 MNHEY, CDR2 SMNVEV (reference sequence). The CDR3 nucleotides read TGTGCCAGCAGTTTCTCCGACAGGAACACTGAAGCTTTCTTT. Translated: CASSFSDRNTEAFF.

The sample holds a few counts of this clonotype. The gene calls are TRBV28 and TRBJ1-5; 10 bases fit TRBD1. The CDR3 is 19 amino acids. CDR1 and CDR2 from the germline V gene are MDHEN and SYDVKM. V lost 5 bases and J lost 5; bases outside the gene matches: 18. The CDR3 loop reads CASSAFSGTGAMAHQPQHF. The CDR3 DNA sequence: TGTGCCAGCAGTGCCTTTTCCGGGACAGGGGCCATGGCTCATCAGCCCCAGCATTTT.

In its sample, this clonotype was seen many times. The chain carries TRBV7-2 and TRBJ2-1; possible D gene TRBD2, 5 bases. The CDR3 sequence is 17 residues long. Germline V gene lookup returns CDR1 SGHTA and CDR2 FQGNSA. The V gene lost 2 bases and the J gene lost 2 bases, with 16 bases spanning the gap. CDR3 in amino acids: CASSLRELADPYNEQFF. As DNA, the CDR3 is TGTGCCAGCAGCTTAAGGGAGCTTGCAGACCCCTACAATGAGCAGTTCTTC.

Ten or more counts support this clonotype. The V call is TRBV20-1, the J call TRBJ2-1; the match to TRBD2 covers 10 bases. CDR1 is DFQATT, CDR2 SNEGSKA, per germline (reference sequence). J was trimmed by 4 bases and V by 0 bases; bases with no gene match: 3. The CDR3 is made up of 15 amino acids. This chain's CDR3 is CSARDRAGGYNEQFF. In DNA, the CDR3 is TGCAGTGCTAGAGATAGAGCGGGAGGGTACAATGAGCAGTTCTTC.

V is TRBV4-1 and J is TRBJ2-7; the match to TRBD1 covers 7 bases. The V segment lost 4 bases and the J segment 6 bases; nucleotides outside the gene matches: 6. There are 13 residues in the CDR3. Germline CDR1 is MGHRA and CDR2 is YSYEKL. CDR3 sequence: CASSREGASEQYF. As DNA, the CDR3 is TGCGCCAGCAGCCGAGAGGGGGCCAGCGAGCAGTACTTC.

This clonotype was picked up many times. V gene TRBV5-1 combines with J gene TRBJ1-2; TRBD1 matches at 7 bases. This CDR3 is built from 16 residues. J was trimmed by 4 bases and V by 4 bases; bases with no gene match: 13. The germline V gene has CDR1 SGHRS and CDR2 YFSETQ. The CDR3 loop is CASSGGGRAEAYGYTF. As DNA, the CDR3 is TGCGCCAGCAGCGGAGGGGGCAGGGCCGAGGCCTATGGCTACACCTTC.

This clonotype was seen many times. The CDR3 nucleotides are TGTGCCAGCAGCTTAGGGGGGACATTGAGCACAGATACGCAGTATTTT. It encodes CASSLGGTLSTDTQYF. The V and J genes are TRBV7-8 and TRBJ2-3, with D perhaps TRBD1 (6 bases). The V end lost 1 base, the J end lost 0 bases, and 11 bases lay between the germline ends. Germline values: CDR1 SGHVS, CDR2 FQNEAQ. CDR3 length: 16 residues.

This clonotype was observed a few times. J is TRBJ2-7 and V is TRBV29-1; weak D call: TRBD2 (5 bases). V lost 5 bases and J lost 6, with 20 bases in between. Germline V lookup: CDR1 SQVTM, CDR2 ANQGSEA. This CDR3 is 14 amino acids long. The CDR3 DNA sequence: TGCAGCGTTATTGGTGGAGGCTTTTACGGCGAGCAGTACTTC. Amino acids: CSVIGGGFYGEQYF.

V usage is TRBV3-1 and J usage is TRBJ1-1, with D tentatively TRBD1 (5 bases). The germline CDR1 and CDR2 sequences are LGHDT and YNNKEL (reference sequence). V dropped 7 bases and J dropped 4 bases, with 19 bases sitting between them. This CDR3 contains 15 residues. CDR3 sequence: CASTPSGFWGTEAFF. In nucleotides, the CDR3 is TGTGCCAGCACCCCGTCAGGGTTTTGGGGCACTGAAGCTTTCTTT.